These T cell receptor beta chains were read from a single sample in a study of CD8+ T cells in alopecia areata. Sequenced by immunoSEQ multiplex PCR; TCRdb stores in-frame clones only, minus some. The top ten hold over 20% of the sample, which has 90,000 to 120,000 clones, 84% seen once. The starting material was CD8+ T cells sorted from blood, obtained at week 24, from a patient treated with tofacitinib. These receptors were obtained from a human donor with alopecia areata. Both conserved end residues are part of each CDR3. A D gene is named only where the DNA matches it firmly. Clone size is not always given. Where it is, it says once, few, many or a class for expanded clones.

d_gene	abundance	j_gene	v_gene	len	CDR3aa	CDR3nt
.	.	TRBJ2-6	TRBV18	17	CASSPGGPLSGANVLTF	TGTGCCAGCTCACCAGGGGGGCCTTTGTCTGGGGCCAACGTCCTGACTTTC
.	once	TRBJ2-5	TRBV4-1	17	CASSQLLRGLPSETQYF	TGCGCCAGCAGCCAATTACTTAGGGGACTCCCTTCGGAGACCCAGTACTTC
.	.	TRBJ2-3	TRBV5-5	17	CASSLTAGTPLPDTQYF	TGTGCCAGCAGCTTGACCGCCGGGACCCCCCTGCCAGATACGCAGTATTTT
TRBD1	.	TRBJ2-6	TRBV7-2	17	CASSLGQGRSGANVLTF	TGTGCCAGCAGCCTAGGACAGGGCCGCTCTGGGGCCAACGTCCTGACTTTC
.	.	TRBJ2-1	TRBV19	12	CASSMSHNEQFF	TGTGCCAGTAGTATGTCCCACAATGAGCAGTTCTTC
TRBD1	few	TRBJ2-2	TRBV29-1	16	CSVEEPGQGYTGELFF	TGCAGCGTTGAAGAACCGGGACAGGGCTACACCGGGGAGCTGTTTTTT
TRBD1	.	TRBJ2-6	TRBV4-1	18	CASSPSGTGGLGANVLTF	TGCGCCAGCAGCCCCTCCGGGACAGGGGGTCTTGGGGCCAACGTCCTGACTTTC
TRBD1	.	TRBJ1-2	TRBV6-5	13	CASSRTGDYGYTF	TGTGCCAGCAGTCGGACAGGGGACTATGGCTACACCTTC
.	once	TRBJ2-5	TRBV11-1	14	CASSSYRAQETQYF	TGTGCCAGCAGCTCCTACAGGGCCCAAGAGACCCAGTACTTC
TRBD1	few	TRBJ2-2	TRBV4-1	16	CASSRRQGGGTGELFF	TGCGCCAGCAGCCGGAGACAGGGTGGCGGCACCGGGGAGCTGTTTTTT
TRBD2	.	TRBJ2-2	TRBV6-5	15	CASTRSGVGTGELFF	TGTGCCAGCACCCGCAGCGGGGTGGGCACCGGGGAGCTGTTTTTT
.	.	TRBJ1-2	TRBV7-9	13	CASSPGTGEGYTF	TGTGCCAGCAGCCCCGGGACGGGCGAGGGCTACACCTTC
.	.	TRBJ2-7	TRBV29-1	14	CSVFGTGSSYEQYF	TGCAGCGTTTTCGGGACCGGAAGCTCCTACGAGCAGTACTTC
TRBD1	.	TRBJ2-7	TRBV6-1	14	CASSRQGTSYEQYF	TGTGCCAGCAGTCGACAGGGGACCTCCTACGAGCAGTACTTC
.	.	TRBJ2-7	TRBV6-6	14	CASSLGQSSYEQYF	TGTGCCAGCAGCCTCGGACAGAGCTCCTACGAGCAGTACTTC
TRBD1	.	TRBJ2-7	TRBV7-9	13	CASSFDREHEQYF	TGTGCCAGCAGCTTTGACAGGGAACACGAGCAGTACTTC
.	.	TRBJ1-1	TRBV6-5	14	CASSSGFGNTEAFF	TGTGCCAGCAGTTCAGGGTTCGGGAACACTGAAGCTTTCTTT
.	.	TRBJ2-1	TRBV14	17	CASSQIERQLSYNEQFF	TGTGCCAGCAGCCAAATCGAGAGACAACTCTCCTACAATGAGCAGTTCTTC
TRBD1	.	TRBJ1-2	TRBV13	17	CASSLRDRRDLNYGYTF	TGTGCCAGCAGCTTACGGGACAGGAGGGACCTTAACTATGGCTACACCTTC
TRBD1	.	TRBJ2-7	TRBV4-1	14	CASSHPGTGDEQYF	TGCGCCAGCAGCCATCCCGGGACAGGGGACGAGCAGTACTTC
.	.	TRBJ2-7	TRBV6-1	13	CASSQTVTYEQYF	TGTGCCAGCAGCCAGACAGTTACCTACGAGCAGTACTTC
TRBD2	few	TRBJ2-1	TRBV4-3	17	CASSQDTSGGRYNEQFF	TGCGCCAGCAGCCAAGACACTAGCGGGGGGAGGTACAATGAGCAGTTCTTC
TRBD1	once	TRBJ2-7	TRBV28	16	CASSFPQTGGSYEQYF	TGTGCCAGCAGTTTCCCCCAGACAGGGGGCTCATACGAGCAGTACTTC
TRBD1	.	TRBJ1-1	TRBV28	14	CASSLHRGLTEAFF	TGTGCCAGCAGTCTGCACAGGGGGCTTACTGAAGCTTTCTTT
.	few	TRBJ1-1	TRBV19	12	CATKQGRTEAFF	TGTGCCACCAAACAGGGCCGCACTGAAGCTTTCTTT
TRBD1	.	TRBJ2-6	TRBV7-6	20	CASSLMGQGAPFSGANVLTF	TGTGCCAGCAGCTTGATGGGACAGGGGGCGCCTTTTTCTGGGGCCAACGTCCTGACTTTC
.	.	TRBJ2-7	TRBV12-5	15	CASGFPSGPTYEQYF	TGTGCTAGTGGTTTTCCCAGCGGCCCTACCTACGAGCAGTACTTC
TRBD1	few	TRBJ2-5	TRBV4-1	12	CASSLRGETQYF	TGCGCCAGCAGCCTCAGGGGGGAGACCCAGTACTTC
.	once	TRBJ2-7	TRBV6-1	13	CAHKDGVNYEQYF	TGTGCCCACAAGGACGGGGTTAACTACGAGCAGTACTTC
.	.	TRBJ1-2	TRBV4-1	15	CASSPSGQPSSGYTF	TGCGCCAGCAGCCCCTCGGGTCAACCATCTAGTGGCTACACCTTC
TRBD1	.	TRBJ2-7	TRBV13	16	CASSPLPGTGLYEQYF	TGTGCCAGCAGCCCCCTACCCGGGACAGGGCTCTACGAGCAGTACTTC
.	.	TRBJ1-4	TRBV7-9	15	CASSPTTTTNEKLFF	TGTGCCAGCAGCCCAACTACTACAACTAATGAAAAACTGTTTTTT
.	.	TRBJ2-7	TRBV7-8	15	CASSFGPANTYEQYF	TGTGCCAGCAGCTTTGGGCCAGCGAACACCTACGAGCAGTACTTC
.	.	TRBJ1-2	TRBV2	15	CASSERARGDLGYTF	TGTGCCAGCAGTGAAAGGGCGAGGGGCGACCTAGGCTACACCTTC
TRBD2	.	TRBJ2-1	TRBV5-6	15	CASSPESGIYNEQFF	TGTGCCAGCAGCCCGGAAAGCGGGATTTACAATGAGCAGTTCTTC
.	.	TRBJ2-7	TRBV29-1	15	CSVEDWQGSSYEQYF	TGCAGCGTTGAAGATTGGCAGGGGAGCTCCTACGAGCAGTACTTC
TRBD1	.	TRBJ2-6	TRBV18	16	CASSQTGYSGANVLTF	TGTGCCAGCTCACAGACAGGGTATTCTGGGGCCAACGTCCTGACTTTC
TRBD1	.	TRBJ2-2	TRBV5-1	16	CASSPQGQTNTGELFF	TGCGCCAGCAGCCCCCAGGGACAGACGAACACCGGGGAGCTGTTTTTT
TRBD1	.	TRBJ1-6	TRBV27	14	CASSSGTGDSPLHF	TGTGCCAGCAGTTCCGGGACAGGGGATTCACCCCTCCACTTT
.	.	TRBJ1-2	TRBV7-9	15	CASSILGPTNYGYTF	TGTGCCAGCAGCATACTAGGGCCAACTAACTATGGCTACACCTTC
TRBD2	few	TRBJ2-3	TRBV4-1	17	CASSTRTSGASTDTQYF	TGCGCCAGCAGCACCCGGACTAGCGGGGCTAGCACAGATACGCAGTATTTT
.	once	TRBJ1-5	TRBV7-6	17	CASSLGGGGNSNQPQHF	TGTGCCAGCAGCTTAGGGGGTGGCGGGAATAGCAATCAGCCCCAGCATTTT
TRBD1	.	TRBJ2-1	TRBV6-5	13	CASSRGQGNEQFF	TGTGCCAGCAGTAGAGGACAGGGGAATGAGCAGTTCTTC
TRBD1	.	TRBJ2-5	TRBV6-5	12	CASTDLTGRGYF	TGTGCCAGCACCGACCTGACAGGGCGAGGTTACTTC
.	.	TRBJ2-5	TRBV4-2	13	CASSPWLGETQYF	TGTGCCAGCAGCCCGTGGTTGGGGGAGACCCAGTACTTC
TRBD2	.	TRBJ2-1	TRBV5-1	15	CASSSGTSEGNEQFF	TGCGCCAGCAGCTCCGGGACTAGCGAGGGGAATGAGCAGTTCTTC
TRBD2	.	TRBJ2-5	TRBV7-8	16	CASSSYSRGGRETQYF	TGTGCCAGCAGCTCTTATTCGCGGGGGGGCAGAGAGACCCAGTACTTC
.	.	TRBJ1-2	TRBV2	12	CASSSPRPGYTF	TGTGCCAGCAGTTCCCCCCGGCCCGGCTACACCTTC
TRBD2	.	TRBJ2-7	TRBV4-2	15	CASSQKAGGAGEQYF	TGTGCCAGCAGCCAAAAAGCGGGGGGGGCGGGTGAGCAGTACTTC
.	once	TRBJ1-1	TRBV4-1	13	CASSQGHDPEAFF	TGCGCCAGCAGCCAAGGTCATGACCCTGAAGCTTTCTTT
.	.	TRBJ2-6	TRBV28	15	CASSLRTSGANVLTF	TGTGCCAGCAGTTTAAGAACCTCTGGGGCCAACGTCCTGACTTTC
TRBD1	.	TRBJ2-5	TRBV10-1	15	CASSGTGAKRETQYF	TGCGCCAGCAGTGGGACAGGGGCTAAGAGAGAGACCCAGTACTTC
.	.	TRBJ2-1	TRBV19	14	CASSIGSSYNEQFF	TGTGCCAGTAGTATAGGCAGTTCCTACAATGAGCAGTTCTTC
.	.	TRBJ2-2	TRBV13	14	CASSLFAGPGELFF	TGTGCCAGCAGCTTATTCGCAGGCCCGGGGGAGCTGTTTTTT
.	.	TRBJ1-1	TRBV7-2	12	CASSLVNTEAFF	TGTGCCAGCAGCTTAGTGAACACTGAAGCTTTCTTT